What follows are 16 T cell receptor beta chains derived from one specimen sequenced in a study of molecular identifiers for immune sequencing clone quantification. TCRdb analysed the PCR reads with MiXCR anew, one entry per CDR3 protein. The sample contains some 650,000 distinct CDR3 sequences, just under 20% of which appear only once. Sequencing was done on a sample of naive CD8+ T cells from blood, with Jurkat cell RNA spiked in. Specified subset: FACS-sorted CD8+CD4-CCR7+CD45RA+ naive T cells. The receptors come from a human donor in good health. Some libraries in this study had Jurkat cell RNA spiked in.

In its sample, this clonotype was seen many times. The chain joins TRBV9 to TRBJ1-6, with 9 bases identical to TRBD1. The ends lost 0 bases at V and 9 bases at J; junction bases unmatched: 4. This CDR3 comprises 15 residues. The germline V gene has CDR1 SGDLS and CDR2 YYNGEE. For the CDR3, the DNA is TGTGCCAGCAGCGTAGGTGAGGGACAGGGTTCACCCCTCCACTTT. Protein: CASSVGEGQGSPLHF.

This clonotype was counted between two and nine times. The V and J genes are TRBV5-8 and TRBJ2-7; D gene ambiguous. Germline V gives CDR1 SGHTS, CDR2 YDEGEE. This CDR3 has 13 amino acids. Trimming removed 4 bases from V and 3 bases from J, with 11 bases in between. CDR3: CASSLKGYYEQYF. For the CDR3, the DNA is TGTGCCAGCAGCCTCAAGGGATACTACGAGCAGTACTTC.

This clonotype was detected many times. This chain uses TRBV28 with TRBJ2-5; TRBD2 aligns across 12 bases. Trimming took 3 bases from V and 5 from J; bases not matched to a gene: 10. Germline V gene data show CDR1 as MDHEN and CDR2 as SYDVKM. This CDR3 has 17 residues. The CDR3 loop is CASSLTSSGRAGETQYF. The DNA of the CDR3 is TGTGCCAGCAGTTTGACCTCTAGCGGGAGGGCCGGGGAGACCCAGTACTTC.

This clonotype appeared a few times. The chain is built from TRBV7-9 and TRBJ2-2, with D possibly being TRBD1 or TRBD2 (5 bases each). V shed 4 bases and J shed 7 bases, with 10 bases lying between them. The CDR3 consists of 13 residues. Germline V lookup: CDR1 SEHNR, CDR2 FQNEAQ (reference sequence). As DNA, the CDR3 is TGTGCCAGCAGCTCGAGGGGTGGCGGGGAGCTGTTTTTT. Encoded protein: CASSSRGGGELFF.

This clonotype was recorded many times. This chain uses TRBV7-9 with TRBJ2-7, with TRBD1 as a possible D gene (6 bases). The CDR3 consists of 13 residues. CDR1 SEHNR and CDR2 FQNEAQ come from the germline V gene (reference sequence). Trimming took 2 bases from V and 4 from J, leaving 9 bases between them. The CDR3 loop is CASSLSDRYEQYF. The CDR3 DNA reads as TGTGCCAGCAGCTTATCCGACAGGTACGAGCAGTACTTC.

This clonotype was recorded many times. The chain employs TRBV28 and TRBJ1-5, with 11 positions matching TRBD1. Germline loops: CDR1 MDHEN, CDR2 SYDVKM. J gave up 0 bases and V 5 bases, and 15 bases lay outside the gene matches. This CDR3 region has 20 residues. The CDR3 protein is CASSKGQGARLVYSNQPQHF. DNA for the CDR3: TGTGCCAGCAGTAAAGGACAGGGGGCGCGGTTGGTGTATAGCAATCAGCCCCAGCATTTT.

This chain connects TRBV12-3 or TRBV12-4 to TRBJ2-1; 12 positions agree with TRBD2. J was trimmed by 6 bases and V by 1 base; bases with no gene match: 4. The length of the CDR3 is 16 residues. The CDR3 region is CASSLVVTSGSNEQFF. Written as DNA, the CDR3 is TGTGCCAGCAGTTTAGTCGTGACTAGCGGGAGCAATGAGCAGTTCTTC.

There are a few counts of this clonotype. This rearrangement joins TRBV28 to TRBJ2-7; tentatively, D is TRBD2 (5 bases). Per germline, CDR1 MDHEN and CDR2 SYDVKM. V gave up 4 bases and J gave up 2 bases, with 12 bases separating them. This CDR3 region has 14 residues. CDR3 coding DNA: TGTGCCAGCAGTTCGGGGTTTCAGACCTACGAGCAGTACTTC. It translates to CASSSGFQTYEQYF.

On this clonotype: A clone one base away is much larger, so this may be a read error. V and J are TRBV20-1 and TRBJ1-1; D call uncertain. The CDR3 loop spans 14 amino acids. CDR1 is DFQATT, CDR2 SNEGSKA, per germline (reference sequence). The CDR3 loop is CSARVNYGYTETFF. The CDR3 coding sequence is TGCAGTGCTAGAGTCAATTACGGTTACACTGAAACTTTCTTT.

This clonotype showed up just a few times. The CDR3 region has the DNA TGTGCCAGCAGGCTACTAGCGGGGGGAAGGGATGAGCAGTTCTTC. Amino acids: CASRLLAGGRDEQFF. The chain links TRBV6-5 to TRBJ2-1; 12 bases are shared with TRBD2. The CDR3 extends over 15 amino acids. Germline trimming cut 6 bases from V and 8 bases from J; bases unmatched to any gene: 8. The germline V gene has CDR1 MNHEY and CDR2 SVGAGI.

In the case of this clonotype: A single base separates this from a much larger clone, so it may be a read error. In this CDR3 the conserved last residue, phenylalanine or tryptophan, is missing, so a read error is likely. The chain couples TRBV12-5 to TRBJ2-2; D is possibly TRBD2 (7 bases). The germline V gene encodes CDR1 LGHNT and CDR2 FRNRAP. Trimming removed 1 base from V and 1 base from J, with 13 bases in between. The CDR3 is 17 amino acids. The CDR3 here is CASGLDPGGLNTGELFL. The DNA of the CDR3 is TGTGCTAGTGGTTTGGACCCCGGGGGGCTGAACACCGGGGAGCTGTTTCTT.

With respect to this clonotype: This clone may be a read error of a much larger clone one base away. The rearrangement joins TRBV10-3 to TRBJ2-7; 7 nucleotides align to TRBD1. The germline gives CDR1 ENHRY, CDR2 SYGVKD. The CDR3 consists of 15 residues. The CDR3 sequence: CTISESKQGTYEQYF. The CDR3 DNA reads TGTACCATCAGTGAGTCTAAACAGGGGACCTACGAGCAGTACTTC.

In its sample, this clonotype was seen once. Germline and junction disagree at one end, which may indicate a read error. The chain has TRBV7-2 and TRBJ2-1; TRBD2 agrees at 7 bases. Per the germline V gene, CDR1 is SGHTA and CDR2 is FQGNSA. CDR3 length: 17 residues. The CDR3 is CASGSQLARSSYNEQLF. CDR3 nucleotide sequence: TGTGCCAGCGGTTCCCAACTAGCGAGAAGCTCCTACAATGAGCAGTTATTC.

This clonotype has at least ten counts. This chain uses TRBV20-1 with TRBJ1-2; D not certain. V was shortened by 2 bases and J by 6 bases, with 10 bases between the two germline ends. Germline assignment: CDR1 DFQATT and CDR2 SNEGSKA (reference sequence). The CDR3 sequence is 12 residues long. In DNA form, the CDR3 reads TGCAGTGCTAGAAGTGGTACGGATGGCTACACCTTC. It codes for CSARSGTDGYTF.

About this clonotype itself: This may arise from a read error, as a much more abundant clone is one base away. This chain connects TRBV6-2 or TRBV6-3 to TRBJ2-1, with D perhaps TRBD1 (6 bases). The length of the CDR3 is 14 residues. CDR1 is MNHEY, CDR2 SVGEGT, per germline. V shed 6 bases and J shed 12 bases, with 21 bases lying between them. The CDR3 coding sequence is TGTGCCAGCAGCCTAACAGGGTTAGGGAGTGGGCAGTTCTTC. Encoded protein: CASSLTGLGSGQFF.

This clonotype was detected many times. J is TRBJ2-7 and V is TRBV9; D might be TRBD1 (6 bases). CDR3 length equals 14 residues. V lost 4 bases and J lost 5, with 16 bases in between. CDR1 is SGDLS and CDR2 is YYNGEE in the germline V gene. CDR3 nucleotides: TGTGCCAGCAGCCCCCAGGACAGTATCCACGAGCAGTACTTC. Translated: CASSPQDSIHEQYF.